Included here is one T cell receptor (beta chain) sequence, with context. This entry belongs to a study of OX40 agonist ivuxolimab in advanced cancers. The overall study: Participants could have had prior anti-PD-1, anti-PD-L1 or anti-CTLA-4 therapy, and roughly 40% had some.

TCRdb's copy holds only in-frame clones and misses some; the assay was immunoSEQ multiplex PCR. The sample lists 50,000 to 65,000 clones, around 85% seen once, with 0.95% to 1.1% in the top ten. V was pared by 0 bases and J by 2 bases, with 7 bases between. CDR1 is SEHNR and CDR2 is FQNEAQ in the germline V gene (reference sequence). There are 15 residues in the CDR3. The input for sequencing was CD4+ or CD8+ T cells sorted from blood, taken in a trial of the OX40 agonist ivuxolimab. This TCR derives from an adult with an advanced solid tumor such as melanoma, head and neck, liver or kidney cancer. The rearrangement uses TRBV7-9 and TRBJ2-2; weak D call: TRBD2 (5 bases). The CDR3 DNA reads as TGTGCCAGCAGCTTAGCCTCGGGAAACACCGGGGAGCTGTTTTTT. It codes for CASSLASGNTGELFF.